One sample yielded the 14 T cell receptor beta chains listed below, sequenced in a study of blood T cell repertoires in COVID-19. Sequenced by immunoSEQ multiplex PCR; TCRdb stores in-frame clones only, minus some. The sample records 100,000 to 120,000 clones, about 85% being singletons. Sequencing used peripheral blood. These receptors were taken from a man over 45 with acute or convalescent COVID-19.

The J gene is TRBJ2-7, the V gene TRBV11-2; TRBD1 might be the D (7 bases). V was pared by 1 base and J by 3 bases, with 13 bases between. Germline-derived CDR1 and CDR2 are SGHAT and FQNNGV. The CDR3 covers 15 residues. The DNA of the CDR3 is TGTGCCAGCAGCTTAGTTTCAGGGGGACTCTACGAGCAGTACTTC. Protein sequence: CASSLVSGGLYEQYF.

This clone counts as medium-sized. The rearrangement uses TRBV7-6 and TRBJ2-1; 7 bases line up with TRBD2. The J segment lost 2 bases and the V segment lost 3 bases, leaving 1 base of the junction unmatched. Germline loops: CDR1 SGHVS, CDR2 FNYEAQ. This CDR3 spans 14 amino acids. CDR3 in DNA: TGTGCCAGCAGCTTGAGCGGGACCTACAATGAGCAGTTCTTC. Its protein product is CASSLSGTYNEQFF.

This clone has only a few counts. The CDR3 region has the DNA TGTGCCAGCTCACCGGAAGGGGGACTAGCGGAAAATTACGAGCAGTACTTC. Its protein is CASSPEGGLAENYEQYF. V usage is TRBV18 and J usage is TRBJ2-7; TRBD2 matches 11 bases. This CDR3 has 17 amino acids. CDR1 and CDR2 (germline): KGHSH, LQKENI. J was trimmed by 4 bases and V by 3 bases; bases with no gene match: 11.

This clone was detected a few times. The chain carries TRBV9 and TRBJ1-4; possibly TRBD1 for D (5 bases). The CDR3 sequence is 15 residues long. Germline CDR1 and CDR2: SGDLS and YYNGEE. V was clipped by 0 bases and J by 6 bases, with 12 bases between them. The CDR3 DNA is TGTGCCAGCAGCGTAGCCGGGACTAACTATGAAAAACTGTTTTTT. Translating it yields CASSVAGTNYEKLFF.

This chain uses TRBV5-6 with TRBJ2-5, with D unresolved. Germline CDR1 reads SGHDT; CDR2 reads YYEEEE. The CDR3 runs to 11 residues. V gave up 4 bases and J gave up 1 base, with 2 bases separating them. Here the CDR3 DNA reads TGTGCCAGCAGCCGCCAAGAGACCCAGTACTTC. Protein: CASSRQETQYF.

The chain has TRBV6-5 and TRBJ2-3; 12 nucleotides align to TRBD2. The ends lost 5 bases at V and 6 bases at J; junction bases unmatched: 6. CDR1 MNHEY and CDR2 SVGAGI come from the germline V gene. This CDR3 is built from 15 residues. Here the CDR3 DNA reads TGTGCCAGCAGTCAGGGGACTAGCGGGCTTGATACGCAGTATTTT. Protein sequence: CASSQGTSGLDTQYF.

The genes are TRBV24-1 and TRBJ2-3, with 7 bases identical to TRBD2. The germline V gene has CDR1 KGHDR and CDR2 SFDVKD. The CDR3 runs to 19 residues. Trimming removed 0 bases from V and 0 bases from J; junction bases left unmatched: 11. The DNA for the CDR3 is TGTGCCACCAGTGATTTGCCCCTCCTCGGGACTAATAGCACAGATACGCAGTATTTT. Its protein is CATSDLPLLGTNSTDTQYF.

The chain couples TRBV2 to TRBJ1-5; TRBD1 aligns across 9 bases. Germline values: CDR1 SNHLY, CDR2 FYNNEI. Unmatched junction bases numbered 9, after V lost 6 bases and J lost 6 bases. This CDR3 comprises 15 residues. CDR3 sequence reads: CASSAGQGIRQPQHF. In DNA, the CDR3 is TGTGCCAGCAGCGCGGGACAGGGAATTCGTCAGCCCCAGCATTTT.

V gene TRBV7-2 combines with J gene TRBJ2-3; D is possibly TRBD2 (5 bases). The CDR3 runs 15 residues. V dropped 4 bases and J dropped 2 bases, with 13 bases sitting between them. CDR1 SGHTA and CDR2 FQGNSA come from the germline V gene. CDR3 sequence: CASSSAAAFTDTQYF. CDR3 in DNA: TGTGCCAGCAGCTCGGCAGCGGCTTTCACAGATACGCAGTATTTT.

This rearrangement joins TRBV19 to TRBJ2-5, with 8 bases identical to TRBD2. The CDR3 loop spans 17 amino acids. CDR1 and CDR2 from the germline V gene are LNHDA and SQIVND (reference sequence). After removal of 4 bases from V and 5 bases from J, the junction contained 15 bases not matched to a gene. Here the CDR3 reads CASSRAVVAGTHETQYF. Here the CDR3 DNA reads TGTGCCAGTAGTAGAGCCGTAGTAGCGGGAACCCACGAGACCCAGTACTTC.

This clone occurred a few times. The chain joins TRBV5-1 to TRBJ1-3; the D gene is possibly TRBD1 (5 bases). Trimming removed 3 bases at V and 3 bases at J, with 10 bases between. The length of the CDR3 is 14 residues. Per the germline V gene, CDR1 is SGHRS and CDR2 is YFSETQ. The CDR3 DNA follows: TGCGCCAGCAGCTACACAGGTGGTGGAAACACCATATATTTT. Translation gives CASSYTGGGNTIYF.

The J gene is TRBJ2-5, the V gene TRBV30, with D perhaps matching TRBD2 (6 bases). This CDR3 comprises 13 residues. Trimming removed 2 bases from V and 5 bases from J, with 12 bases in between. The germline CDR1 and CDR2 sequences are GTSNPN and SVGIG (reference sequence). The CDR3 reads CAWSRRGGETQYF. DNA of the CDR3: TGTGCCTGGAGTCGGAGGGGCGGCGAGACCCAGTACTTC.

This rearrangement joins TRBV11-3 to TRBJ2-5; 8 nucleotides align to TRBD2. V trimming: 0 bases; J trimming: 4 bases; junction bases outside the gene matches: 7. Germline assignment: CDR1 SGHNT and CDR2 YENEEA. This CDR3 is built from 16 residues. The CDR3 protein is CASSLEVSGAGETQYF. CDR3 nucleotide sequence: TGTGCCAGCAGCTTAGAGGTTAGCGGGGCGGGAGAGACCCAGTACTTC.

The rearrangement uses TRBV18 and TRBJ1-4; no clear D. The ends were cut back, 5 bases at V and 7 bases at J, with 14 bases in the middle. CDR3 length equals 14 residues. Germline V lookup: CDR1 KGHSH, CDR2 LQKENI. The CDR3 DNA follows: TGTGCCAGCTCAGTACAGCGGAGTGGTGAAAAACTGTTTTTT. This translates into CASSVQRSGEKLFF.